Shown below are 25 T cell receptor beta chains from a single sample sequenced in a study of shared clonotypes between healthy human individuals. The repertoire was sequenced with immunoSEQ multiplex PCR; TCRdb's copy has only in-frame clones and lacks some. The sample has approximately 1.4 million clones, 98% seen once. What was sequenced was naive CD4+ T cells sorted from blood. Described subset: CD45RA+ positively selected. The receptors come from a man aged 25-45 years in good health.

In its sample, this clone was seen once. The genes are TRBV28 and TRBJ2-2; weak D call: TRBD2 (5 bases). The V end lost 8 bases, the J end lost 3 bases, and 10 bases lay between the germline ends. Germline CDR1 and CDR2: MDHEN and SYDVKM. The CDR3 runs 13 residues. The CDR3: CASWEWDTGELFF. CDR3 nucleotide sequence: TGTGCCAGCTGGGAGTGGGACACCGGGGAGCTGTTTTTT.

The genes are TRBV21-1 and TRBJ2-5; no DNA check was done on the table's D call, TRBD1. TRBV21-1 is a documented pseudogene. CDR3 size: 12 residues. The DNA for the CDR3 is TGTGCCACCGGGGACAGGGGAGAGACCCAGTACTTC. Protein product: CATGDRGETQYF.

The chain couples TRBV7-2 to TRBJ2-1; D unclear. Germline V gene sequence: CDR1 SGHTA, CDR2 FQGNSA. The CDR3 length is 14 residues. Trimming stripped 5 bases from V and 3 bases from J, with 11 bases between. Here the CDR3 DNA reads TGTGCCAGCAGCCTAGACTCAGTCTACAATGAGCAGTTCTTC. This encodes CASSLDSVYNEQFF.

V usage is TRBV7-2 and J usage is TRBJ2-5; D not certain. Trimming cost V 1 base and J 1 base, with 7 bases left between them. Germline V gene lookup returns CDR1 SGHTA and CDR2 FQGNSA. CDR3 length: 14 amino acids. CDR3 region: CASSLGSIQETQYF. The DNA of the CDR3 is TGTGCCAGCAGCTTAGGAAGTATCCAAGAGACCCAGTACTTC.

In its sample, this clone was seen once. The chain combines TRBV18 with TRBJ1-1; D gene ambiguous. The CDR3 length is 14 residues. Per germline, CDR1 KGHSH and CDR2 LQKENI. The V end lost 2 bases, the J end lost 11 bases, and 18 bases lay between the germline ends. The CDR3, as DNA: TGTGCCAGCTCACCAAAGCCCCACAGCGGAGGGGCTTTCTTT. Residues: CASSPKPHSGGAFF. Drawing the rest from reference TRBV18 and TRBJ1-1, the complete variable domain is NAGVMQNPRHLVRRRGQEARLRCSPMKGHSHVYWYRQLPEEGLKFMVYLQKENIIDESGMPKERFSAEFPKEGPSILRIQQVVRGDSAAYFCASSPKPHSGGAFFGQGTRLTVV.

As regards this clone: The identical CDR3 is also encoded by other nucleotide sequences in the sample. The J gene is TRBJ2-7, the V gene TRBV28; 10 bases are shared with TRBD2. The CDR3 contains 14 residues. V lost 5 bases, J lost 0 bases, and 1 base stayed unmatched. Germline values: CDR1 MDHEN, CDR2 SYDVKM. DNA for the CDR3: TGTGCCAGCAGTCCTAGCGGGAGCTCCTACGAGCAGTACTTC. This translates into CASSPSGSSYEQYF. The complete variable domain, with remaining parts taken from reference TRBV28 and TRBJ2-7, reads DVKVTQSSRYLVKRTGEKVFLECVQDMDHENMFWYRQDPGLGLRLIYFSYDVKMKEKGDIPEGYSVSREKKERFSLILESASTNQTSMYLCASSPSGSSYEQYFGPGTRLTVT.

The V and J genes are TRBV27 and TRBJ1-4; no clear D gene. Germline CDR1 and CDR2: MNHEY and SMNVEV (reference sequence). V lost 6 bases and J lost 6, with 5 bases in between. The CDR3 has 11 amino acids. CDR3 in DNA: TGTGCCAGCAGGGGAGATGAAAAACTGTTTTTT. Its translation: CASRGDEKLFF.

The chain employs TRBV6-5 and TRBJ2-3; TRBD2 might be the D (6 bases). The CDR3 is made up of 16 amino acids. Germline CDR1 reads MNHEY; CDR2 reads SVGAGI. Trimming removed 4 bases at V and 2 bases at J, with 16 bases between. Here the CDR3 reads CASSSPFRENTDTQYF. The CDR3 DNA follows: TGTGCCAGCAGTTCACCTTTCCGGGAGAACACAGATACGCAGTATTTT.

This clone was seen a single time. The J gene is TRBJ2-7, the V gene TRBV18; 13 bases match TRBD2. This CDR3 contains 17 residues. CDR1 and CDR2 from the germline V gene are KGHSH and LQKENI. The V and J ends lost 1 base and 7 bases, in that order; junction bases with no gene match: 10. Here the CDR3 reads CASSPRTSGRARVEQYF. The CDR3 DNA reads TGTGCCAGCTCACCACGTACTAGCGGGAGGGCCAGGGTTGAGCAGTACTTC.

The genes are TRBV11-2 and TRBJ2-1; 9 positions agree with TRBD2. Germline lookup yields CDR1 SGHAT and CDR2 FQNNGV. V lost 1 base and J lost 0; bases outside the gene matches: 7. The CDR3 loop spans 18 amino acids. In nucleotides, the CDR3 is TGTGCCAGCAGCTTAGGTGGACTAGCGCATAGCTCCTACAATGAGCAGTTCTTC. It yields the protein CASSLGGLAHSSYNEQFF.

This chain joins TRBV6-5 and TRBJ2-3; D assignment may be TRBD1 or TRBD2 (5 bases each). The CDR3 covers 15 residues. V lost 2 bases to trimming and J lost 3 bases, with 12 bases between them. Looked up from germline, CDR1 is MNHEY and CDR2 is SVGAGI. DNA for the CDR3: TGTGCCAGCAGTTACGGGTCAGGGAGAACAGATACGCAGTATTTT. Its protein product is CASSYGSGRTDTQYF.

The rearrangement uses TRBV5-1 and TRBJ1-3; TRBD1 might be the D (5 bases). Germline-derived CDR1 and CDR2 are SGHRS and YFSETQ. Between the trimmed V and J ends, which lost 4 bases and 2 bases, there was a span of 13 bases. This CDR3 is 15 amino acids long. CDR3 amino acids: CASSREGTPGNTIYF. The DNA for the CDR3 is TGCGCCAGCAGCAGAGAGGGGACTCCTGGAAACACCATATATTTT.

The rearrangement uses TRBV7-8 and TRBJ2-3; TRBD2 matches at 7 bases. The V gene's germline CDR1 is SGHVS and CDR2 FQNEAQ. Trimming cost V 5 bases and J 2 bases; bases outside gene matches: 13. The CDR3 is 17 amino acids. As DNA, the CDR3 is TGTGCCAGCAGCCCTCGACCGGGACTACCATACACAGATACGCAGTATTTT. Translating gives CASSPRPGLPYTDTQYF. The full variable domain, completed using reference TRBV7-8 and TRBJ2-3, is GAGVSQSPRYKVAKRGQDVALRCDPISGHVSLFWYQQALGQGPEFLTYFQNEAQLDKSGLPSDRFFAERPEGSVSTLKIQRTQQEDSAVYLCASSPRPGLPYTDTQYFGPGTRLTVL.

The chain has TRBV5-6 and TRBJ1-3, with 8 bases matching TRBD1. V lost 3 bases, J lost 2 bases, and 4 bases stayed unmatched. This CDR3 has 15 residues. Germline V gene lookup returns CDR1 SGHDT and CDR2 YYEEEE. The CDR3 spells CASSWQTGAGNTIYF. The DNA of the CDR3 is TGTGCCAGCAGCTGGCAGACAGGGGCTGGAAACACCATATATTTT.

The V gene is TRBV29-1, the J gene TRBJ2-1; D perhaps matches TRBD2 (6 bases). CDR3 length: 12 amino acids. The germline V and J ends were trimmed by 7 bases and 9 bases, with 16 bases remaining between them. Germline CDR1 SQVTM, CDR2 ANQGSEA. The CDR3 DNA is TGCAGCGCCGGGACTCTCACGACTGAGCAGTTCTTC. Translation gives CSAGTLTTEQFF.

This chain connects TRBV2 to TRBJ2-7; TRBD1 agrees at 8 bases. Trimming cost V 7 bases and J 6 bases; bases outside gene matches: 11. The CDR3 contains 14 residues. Germline V gene data show CDR1 as SNHLY and CDR2 as FYNNEI. The CDR3 region is CASTSAGGLGEQYF. The CDR3 nucleotides are TGTGCCAGCACTTCAGCAGGGGGCTTGGGCGAGCAGTACTTC.

The chain joins TRBV7-3 to TRBJ2-3, with TRBD2 matching 7 bases. Looked up from germline, CDR1 is SGHTA and CDR2 is FQGTGA. The CDR3 totals 13 residues. V gave up 5 bases and J gave up 15 bases; unmatched junction bases: 14. The CDR3 bases are TGTGCCAGCAGCCCGACCGGGGAGGGGATGAGCTATTTT. Its translation is CASSPTGEGMSYF.

The chain carries TRBV7-9 and TRBJ1-3; TRBD1 matches 9 bases. Germline CDR1 and CDR2: SEHNR and FQNEAQ (reference sequence). This CDR3 comprises 19 residues. With 4 bases clipped from V and 4 bases from J, the junction kept 17 bases outside the gene matches. For the CDR3, the DNA is TGTGCCAGCAGCTCCGCGAGACTTTGGACAGGGGCATCAGGAAACACCATATATTTT. Translated, it gives CASSSARLWTGASGNTIYF.

This chain connects TRBV4-2 to TRBJ1-1; D is ambiguous. The CDR3 length is 14 residues. CDR1 and CDR2 from the germline V gene are LGHNA and YNFKEQ. The V gene lost 2 bases and the J gene lost 2 bases, with 9 bases spanning the gap. The CDR3 nucleotides are TGTGCCAGCAGCCAACCGACTTCAAACACTGAAGCTTTCTTT. Translating gives CASSQPTSNTEAFF.

This chain uses TRBV25-1 with TRBJ2-1; TRBD2 is a possible D gene (6 bases). V dropped 3 bases and J dropped 7 bases, with 7 bases sitting between them. This CDR3 is 12 amino acids long. Germline CDR1 and CDR2: MGHDK and SYGVNS. The CDR3 nucleotides are TGTGCCAGCAGTGAGGAGGGTAATGAGCAGTTCTTC. Translation gives CASSEEGNEQFF.

This clone was seen just once. The J gene is TRBJ2-3, the V gene TRBV25-1; TRBD2 agrees at 12 bases. This CDR3 region has 16 residues. V dropped 1 base and J dropped 7; count of bases not matched to a gene: 6. Germline lookup yields CDR1 MGHDK and CDR2 SYGVNS. The CDR3 sequence is CASSELSSGRVNTQYF. Written as DNA, the CDR3 is TGTGCCAGCAGTGAATTGTCTAGCGGGAGGGTGAATACGCAGTATTTT.

V and J are TRBV4-1 and TRBJ1-2; D gene unclear. CDR3 length: 13 amino acids. The V gene's germline CDR1 is MGHRA and CDR2 YSYEKL. The germline V and J ends were trimmed by 0 bases and 5 bases, with 7 bases remaining between them. The CDR3 reads CASSQEGPYGYTF. The CDR3 DNA follows: TGCGCCAGCAGCCAAGAGGGCCCATATGGCTACACCTTC.

The chain joins TRBV19 to TRBJ2-6; a weak D match, TRBD1 (6 bases). Trimming took 4 bases from V and 3 from J, leaving 13 bases between them. CDR3 size: 16 residues. Germline CDR1 LNHDA, CDR2 SQIVND (reference sequence). CDR3 in amino acids: CASSKGRGGGANVLTF. The CDR3, as DNA: TGTGCCAGTAGTAAAGGCAGGGGTGGTGGGGCCAACGTCCTGACTTTC.

V usage is TRBV28 and J usage is TRBJ2-2, with D hard to call. The CDR3 spans 14 residues. CDR1 and CDR2 (germline): MDHEN, SYDVKM. V shed 1 base and J shed 3 bases, with 6 bases lying between them. CDR3 nucleotides: TGTGCCAGCAGTTTATTGGGTTACACCGGGGAGCTGTTTTTT. Translating it yields CASSLLGYTGELFF. The complete variable domain, with remaining parts taken from reference TRBV28 and TRBJ2-2, reads DVKVTQSSRYLVKRTGEKVFLECVQDMDHENMFWYRQDPGLGLRLIYFSYDVKMKEKGDIPEGYSVSREKKERFSLILESASTNQTSMYLCASSLLGYTGELFFGEGSRLTVL.

This chain connects TRBV16 to TRBJ2-2; D not resolved. The CDR3 sequence is 14 residues long. Germline CDR1 is KGHSY and CDR2 is FQNENV. V gave up 4 bases and J gave up 2 bases, with 8 bases separating them. CDR3 nucleotides: TGTGCCAGCAGCCCCCTCGACAACACCGGGGAGCTGTTTTTT. It translates to CASSPLDNTGELFF.